This T cell receptor beta chain was obtained from a study of identical twins. The table lists this clonotype with a few counts. The V and J ends lost 6 bases and 2 bases, in that order; junction bases with no gene match: 10. There are 16 residues in the CDR3. Healthy Caucasians, and only they, were the donors. With template switching, a universal primer site was added, and the cDNA carried unique molecular identifiers. TCRdb re-analysed the 5' RACE reads in MiXCR, keeping a single row per CDR3 protein. The sample lists about 520,000 distinct CDR3 sequences; about 20% were seen once. These sequences were also reported in another study, on T cells expressing NK-cell markers. That work adds: Seven HCMV-seropositive donors and one seronegative donor made up the eight sequenced donors. Of the CD8+ T cell pool in about 6 donors, roughly 1.0-7.5% was accounted for by dominant NKG2C+ clonotypes.

The sequence was collected from a woman under 30 in good health. The chain links TRBV12-3 or TRBV12-4 to TRBJ2-1; 7 bases match TRBD2. The source material was CD4+ T cells sorted from blood. CDR3 protein: CASRGKERGAYNEQFF. The CDR3 bases are TGTGCCAGCAGGGGGAAGGAGCGGGGCGCCTACAATGAGCAGTTCTTC.